These 4 T cell receptor beta chains share one sample of origin, sequenced in a study of cytomegalovirus exposure and HLA in healthy donors. The PCR made use of 60 Vbeta and 13 Jbeta primers. Profiled with immunoSEQ multiplex PCR; TCRdb holds only in-frame clones, not every one. With around 150,000 clones in the sample, the ten largest clones hold about 2.2%. The specimen sequenced was PBMCs. These receptors were obtained from a man aged 25 to 40 in good health and CMV-seronegative.

CDR3 bases: TGTGCCAGCAGCTTACTCCGAACCACTACTAGCGGCATGCAGTTCTTC. Translated, it gives CASSLLRTTTSGMQFF. The V call is TRBV7-8, the J call TRBJ2-1, with TRBD2 identical over 8 bases. Germline V gene data show CDR1 as SGHVS and CDR2 as FQNEAQ. J lost 12 bases, V lost 2 bases, and 15 bases had no gene match. CDR3 size: 16 residues.

Comment on this clone: The sample contains more than one DNA sequence encoding this CDR3. This chain connects TRBV9 to TRBJ2-1; 10 bases map to TRBD2. V shed 0 bases, J shed 4 bases, and the junction held 1 base outside the gene matches. This CDR3 is built from 15 residues. Germline loops: CDR1 SGDLS, CDR2 YYNGEE. Here the CDR3 DNA reads TGTGCCAGCAGCGTAGGGACTAGCGGTTACAATGAGCAGTTCTTC. As protein: CASSVGTSGYNEQFF.

V is TRBV5-1 and J is TRBJ1-1; D is unclear. V was cut by 2 bases and J by 0 bases, with 5 bases left in between. This CDR3 comprises 13 residues. The V gene's germline CDR1 is SGHRS and CDR2 YFSETQ. For the CDR3, the DNA is TGCGCCAGCAGCTTTTTCTTGAACACTGAAGCTTTCTTT. Residues: CASSFFLNTEAFF.

CDR3 nucleotides: TGTGCCAGCAGGATGTGGGGGAGGCCCTCCGAGCAGTACTTC. Amino acid sequence: CASRMWGRPSEQYF. This chain links TRBV6-5 with TRBJ2-7; D may be TRBD2 (6 bases). V shed 6 bases and J shed 6 bases, with 18 bases lying between them. In germline, CDR1 is MNHEY, CDR2 SVGAGI. CDR3 length: 14 amino acids.